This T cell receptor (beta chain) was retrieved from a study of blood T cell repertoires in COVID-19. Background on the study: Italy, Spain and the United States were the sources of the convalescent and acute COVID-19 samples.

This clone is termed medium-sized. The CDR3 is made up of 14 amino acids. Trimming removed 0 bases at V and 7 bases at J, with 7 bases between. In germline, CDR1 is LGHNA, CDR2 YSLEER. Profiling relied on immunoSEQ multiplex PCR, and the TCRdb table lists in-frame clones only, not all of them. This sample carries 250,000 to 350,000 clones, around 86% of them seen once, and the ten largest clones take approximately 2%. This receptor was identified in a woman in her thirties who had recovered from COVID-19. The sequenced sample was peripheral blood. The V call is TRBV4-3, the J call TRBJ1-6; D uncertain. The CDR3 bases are TGCGCCAGCAGCCAAGATACTGAGAATTCACCCCTCCACTTT. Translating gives CASSQDTENSPLHF.